A selection of T cell receptor beta chains follows, all from one sample in a study of shared clonotypes between healthy human individuals. The protocol was immunoSEQ multiplex PCR, while the TCRdb copy is restricted to in-frame clones and leaves out a portion. The sample yields 1.5 million to 2.5 million clones, over 85% seen once. The sequenced material came from naive CD8+ T cells sorted from blood. The receptor source for this set is a man aged 18 to 29 in good health. Both conserved end residues are part of each CDR3. The D gene is left open where the match is weak. Only some rows state a clone size, as once, few, many or a class for expanded clones.

.	TRBV7-9	.	TRBJ2-1	CASSPRQDPNEQFF	TGTGCCAGCAGCCCCCGACAGGACCCGAATGAGCAGTTCTTC
.	TRBV7-9	.	TRBJ2-7	CASSTGHSYEQYF	TGTGCCAGCTCTACAGGGCACTCCTACGAGCAGTACTTC
.	TRBV27	TRBD2	TRBJ2-1	CASSSITPLSGRPDNEQFF	TGTGCCAGCAGTTCCATTACCCCCCTTAGCGGGAGACCCGACAATGAGCAGTTCTTC
.	TRBV7-9	TRBD1	TRBJ2-7	CASSHVGDRGREQYF	TGTGCCAGCAGCCACGTGGGGGACAGGGGACGCGAGCAGTACTTC
.	TRBV7-9	.	TRBJ1-4	CASSIPDRNEKLFF	TGTGCCAGCAGCATACCAGACCGTAATGAAAAACTGTTTTTT
.	TRBV28	.	TRBJ1-1	CASSQGFRTEAFF	TGTGCCAGCAGCCAGGGCTTTAGAACTGAAGCTTTCTTT
.	TRBV13	TRBD2	TRBJ2-1	CASSLFLAGGPRGYNEQFF	TGTGCCAGCAGCTTATTTCTAGCGGGAGGGCCTAGGGGATACAATGAGCAGTTCTTC
.	TRBV7-9	TRBD2	TRBJ2-7	CASSLASSGNNEQYF	TGTGCCAGCAGCTTAGCGTCGAGCGGGAACAACGAGCAGTACTTC
.	TRBV19	.	TRBJ2-3	CASSIDGGSTDTQYF	TGTGCCAGTAGTATAGATGGGGGAAGCACAGATACGCAGTATTTT
.	TRBV29-1	.	TRBJ2-1	CSVDANRYNEQFF	TGCAGCGTTGACGCCAACAGATACAATGAGCAGTTCTTC
.	TRBV6-6	.	TRBJ1-2	CASIEGSDGYTF	TGTGCCAGCATTGAGGGGTCGGATGGCTACACCTTC
.	TRBV14	TRBD2	TRBJ2-5	CASSQVAGGYQETQYF	TGTGCCAGCAGCCAAGTAGCGGGAGGATACCAAGAGACCCAGTACTTC
.	TRBV28	.	TRBJ1-2	CASSLMVENYGYTF	TGTGCCAGCAGTTTAATGGTCGAGAACTATGGCTACACCTTC
.	TRBV5-6	.	TRBJ2-7	CASSTGGQAAYEQYF	TGTGCCAGCAGCACGGGGGGACAGGCTGCCTACGAGCAGTACTTC
.	TRBV2	.	TRBJ2-5	CARTSPVDQETQYF	TGTGCCAGGACCAGCCCGGTCGACCAAGAGACCCAGTACTTC
.	TRBV7-9	TRBD2	TRBJ2-7	CASSLGRPAGTSVPYEQYF	TGTGCCAGCAGCTTGGGTCGCCCGGCCGGGACTAGCGTCCCCTACGAGCAGTACTTC
.	TRBV19	.	TRBJ2-7	CASSTRDSGSYEQYF	TGTGCCAGTAGCACTAGGGACTCCGGCTCCTACGAGCAGTACTTC
.	TRBV27	TRBD1	TRBJ1-5	CASSPSTGYSNQPQHF	TGTGCCAGCAGCCCCTCGACAGGGTATAGCAATCAGCCCCAGCATTTT
once	TRBV5-6	.	TRBJ2-7	CASSLGVPSYEQYF	TGTGCCAGCAGCTTAGGGGTGCCGTCCTACGAGCAGTACTTC
.	TRBV28	.	TRBJ1-5	CASSLAYYSNQPQHF	TGTGCCAGCAGTTTAGCTTATTATAGCAATCAGCCCCAGCATTTT
.	TRBV19	.	TRBJ2-2	CASRMGRRNTGELFF	TGTGCCAGTAGGATGGGCAGGAGGAACACCGGGGAGCTGTTTTTT
.	TRBV6-5	.	TRBJ2-3	CASSPTGEGDTQYF	TGTGCCAGCAGTCCGACAGGGGAGGGAGATACGCAGTATTTT
few	TRBV7-9	TRBD1	TRBJ1-2	CASSLARLTGGARDGYTF	TGTGCCAGCAGCTTAGCCCGGCTGACAGGGGGCGCAAGGGATGGCTACACCTTC
.	TRBV6-5	.	TRBJ1-2	CASSSQGNYGYTF	TGTGCCAGCAGTTCGCAAGGGAACTATGGCTACACCTTC
.	TRBV27	TRBD1	TRBJ2-1	CASSNRGSYNEQFF	TGTGCCAGCAGCAACAGGGGCTCATACAATGAGCAGTTCTTC
.	TRBV27	.	TRBJ2-7	CASGLYGTRSYEQYF	TGTGCCAGCGGTCTTTACGGGACAAGATCCTACGAGCAGTACTTC
.	TRBV7-2	.	TRBJ1-2	CASSLGRPGLGNYGYTF	TGTGCCAGCAGCTTAGGCCGTCCGGGGCTTGGGAACTATGGCTACACCTTC
.	TRBV6-5	.	TRBJ1-1	CASRREGWTEAFF	TGTGCCAGCAGACGGGAGGGGTGGACTGAAGCTTTCTTT
.	TRBV7-2	TRBD1	TRBJ2-7	CASSLIGQGEAEQYF	TGTGCCAGCAGCTTAATTGGACAGGGAGAGGCCGAGCAGTACTTC
.	TRBV29-1	.	TRBJ2-7	CSVEWGSSYEQYF	TGCAGCGTTGAATGGGGTAGCTCCTACGAGCAGTACTTC
.	TRBV13	.	TRBJ2-1	CASSLGRAGEQFF	TGTGCCAGCAGCTTAGGCCGGGCGGGTGAGCAGTTCTTC
.	TRBV6-1	.	TRBJ2-7	CASSEGVARASSYEQYF	TGTGCCAGCAGTGAAGGGGTCGCCAGGGCCTCGTCCTACGAGCAGTACTTC
.	TRBV11-2	TRBD2	TRBJ2-5	CASSWTAGGGRETQYF	TGTGCCAGCAGCTGGACGGCCGGGGGAGGGCGAGAGACCCAGTACTTC